This TCR beta chain was sequenced during a study of OX40 agonist ivuxolimab in advanced cancers. For the study at large: A male proportion of 82.7% was recorded, with mean age about 60 years and range 23 to 79.

This table comes from immunoSEQ multiplex PCR, and its TCRdb copy is limited to in-frame clones, with some not included. The profile shows about 66,000 clones, 70% to 90% of them singletons. The material was CD4+ or CD8+ T cells sorted from blood, obtained in a trial of the OX40 agonist ivuxolimab. The clonotype originates from an adult with an advanced solid tumor such as melanoma, head and neck, liver or kidney cancer.

CDR3 loop: CASSLLSSAGELFF. The CDR3 DNA reads TGTGCCAGCAGCTTACTTAGTTCAGCCGGGGAGCTGTTTTTT. The chain joins TRBV7-2 to TRBJ2-2; no firm D call. V was shortened by 2 bases and J by 6 bases, with 10 bases between the two germline ends. This CDR3 spans 14 amino acids. Germline-derived CDR1 and CDR2 are SGHTA and FQGNSA.